These 31 T cell receptor beta chains originate from one sample sequenced in a study of patients and donors after allogeneic stem cell transplantation (dated by TCRdb to 2020 to 2021). Library preparation used RT-PCR. Instrument on record: NextSeq 550. The public reads were run again by TCRdb, first through fastp at Q25 and then through MiXCR, and only productive beta chains were kept. Rows are unified per CDR3 protein, each entry keeping the most common DNA and genes. Recorded for this sample are about a million distinct CDR3 sequences; about 20% of them occurred a single time. The ten most abundant clones make up around 6% of the sample. What was sequenced was blood, either unsorted or a sorted T cell fraction (not recorded which). The origin of the receptors is a human donor who was either an allogeneic HSCT recipient or a stem cell or donor lymphocyte infusion donor (not recorded which). It is not recorded whose cells these are; they may come from a transplant donor.

This chain joins TRBV6-6 and TRBJ2-7, with 8 bases lining up with TRBD2. Trimming took 6 bases from V and 2 from J; bases not matched to a gene: 3. CDR1 and CDR2 (germline): MNHNY, SVGAGI (reference sequence). The CDR3 extends over 13 amino acids. CDR3 amino acids: CASRTGGAYEQYF. Written as DNA, the CDR3 is TGTGCCAGCAGGACCGGGGGGGCCTACGAGCAGTACTTC.

The chain employs TRBV7-2 and TRBJ1-1; perhaps TRBD1 as D (6 bases). This CDR3 comprises 13 residues. CDR1 SGHTA and CDR2 FQGNSA come from the germline V gene. Trimming removed 4 bases from V and 7 bases from J, with 13 bases in between. The CDR3: CASSSMVTGEAFF. CDR3 in DNA: TGTGCCAGCAGCTCAATGGTGACAGGTGAAGCTTTCTTT.

Only a few counts were recorded for this clonotype. The chain has TRBV4-2 and TRBJ2-7, with D possibly matching TRBD2 (6 bases). CDR1 is LGHNA, CDR2 YNFKEQ, per germline. CDR3 size: 13 residues. The V end lost 2 bases, the J end lost 5 bases, and 10 bases lay between the germline ends. CDR3 loop: CASSQPGLNEQYF. The CDR3 bases are TGTGCCAGCAGCCAACCCGGACTAAACGAGCAGTACTTC.

This clonotype has only a few counts. This rearrangement joins TRBV5-1 to TRBJ1-1; TRBD1 aligns across 8 bases. Germline lookup yields CDR1 SGHRS and CDR2 YFSETQ. The CDR3 is 14 amino acids. V was clipped by 4 bases and J by 6 bases; unmatched bases: 8. CDR3 sequence: CASSEDRAGAEAFF. CDR3 sequence (DNA): TGCGCCAGCAGCGAGGACAGGGCGGGCGCTGAAGCTTTCTTT.

The V and J genes are TRBV5-1 and TRBJ2-3; TRBD2 matches at 13 bases. The CDR3 totals 18 residues. V gave up 0 bases and J gave up 1 base; unmatched junction bases: 5. Germline values: CDR1 SGHRS, CDR2 YFSETQ. Here the CDR3 DNA reads TGCGCCAGCAGCTTGGAACTAGCGGGAGGGTCAGGCACAGATACGCAGTATTTT. This codes for CASSLELAGGSGTDTQYF.

This chain uses TRBV29-1 with TRBJ1-2; D remains unclear. Germline V lookup: CDR1 SQVTM, CDR2 ANQGSEA. This CDR3 has 12 amino acids. V lost 7 bases to trimming and J lost 1 base, with 10 bases between them. CDR3 bases: TGCAGCGGAGCAGAGAATAACTATGGCTACACCTTC. Its protein is CSGAENNYGYTF.

This clonotype has a handful of counts. J is TRBJ2-5 and V is TRBV24-1, with 8 nucleotides matching TRBD1. The CDR3 consists of 16 residues. J lost 5 bases, V lost 3 bases, and 10 bases had no gene match. Germline CDR1 KGHDR, CDR2 SFDVKD. Here the CDR3 DNA reads TGTGCCACCAGTGATCCCCCGACAGGGGCTGGCGAGACCCAGTACTTC. It translates to CATSDPPTGAGETQYF.

This clonotype was observed many times. This sequence joins TRBV7-3 and TRBJ2-2; 7 bases align to TRBD1. The V and J ends lost 6 bases and 2 bases, in that order; junction bases with no gene match: 6. This CDR3 is built from 15 residues. Per the germline V gene, CDR1 is SGHTA and CDR2 is FQGTGA. The DNA for the CDR3 is TGTGCCAGCAGTTATGGGACAGTTAACACCGGGGAGCTGTTTTTT. Protein: CASSYGTVNTGELFF.

The chain links TRBV15 to TRBJ2-7, with D perhaps matching TRBD1 or TRBD2 (5 bases each). There are 15 residues in the CDR3. V shed 2 bases and J shed 2 bases, with 13 bases lying between them. The germline gives CDR1 LNHNV, CDR2 YYDKDF (reference sequence). In DNA, the CDR3 is TGTGCCACCAGCAGAACCGGGACGGACACCTACGAGCAGTACTTC. This translates into CATSRTGTDTYEQYF.

This clonotype appeared many times. J is TRBJ2-7 and V is TRBV20-1; possible D gene TRBD1, 6 bases. The V gene's germline CDR1 is DFQATT and CDR2 SNEGSKA (reference sequence). The CDR3 length is 14 residues. The germline V and J ends were trimmed by 4 bases and 3 bases, with 16 bases remaining between them. CDR3 nucleotide sequence: TGCAGTGCTAAAAAGGGGACATCGCTCTACGAGCAGTACTTC. Residues: CSAKKGTSLYEQYF.

The chain recombines TRBV7-9 with TRBJ2-4; D is ambiguous. Germline CDR1 SEHNR, CDR2 FQNEAQ (reference sequence). This CDR3 is built from 14 residues. Trimming shortened V by 1 base and J by 6 bases, and 10 bases separated the two germline ends. CDR3: CASSLDPVVNIQYF. The DNA for the CDR3 is TGTGCCAGCAGCTTAGATCCCGTGGTAAACATTCAGTACTTC.

This clonotype has just a few counts. This chain links TRBV18 with TRBJ2-7, with 9 bases aligning to TRBD1. V trimming: 3 bases; J trimming: 2 bases; junction bases outside the gene matches: 11. There are 17 residues in the CDR3. The germline gives CDR1 KGHSH, CDR2 LQKENI. CDR3 protein: CASSPAQGASAPYEQYF. The CDR3 DNA reads TGTGCCAGCTCACCGGCACAGGGGGCATCAGCCCCCTACGAGCAGTACTTC.

The chain employs TRBV12-3 or TRBV12-4 and TRBJ1-5, with 7 bases matching TRBD1. The junction had 5 bases not matched to a gene; V was cut back by 6 bases and J by 3 bases. The CDR3 extends over 14 amino acids. CDR3 region: CASRGQQSNQPQHF. CDR3 DNA sequence: TGTGCCAGCAGGGGACAGCAATCCAATCAGCCCCAGCATTTT.

The chain joins TRBV3-1 to TRBJ2-5; D ambiguous. The CDR3 runs to 17 residues. V lost 1 base, J lost 5 bases, and 20 bases lay in between. Looked up from germline, CDR1 is LGHDT and CDR2 is YNNKEL (reference sequence). Here the CDR3 reads CASSQGGPDERLETQYF. The CDR3 DNA sequence: TGTGCCAGCAGCCAAGGGGGTCCCGATGAGCGACTCGAGACCCAGTACTTC.

This clonotype was seen only a few times. The chain employs TRBV5-1 and TRBJ2-7; weak D call: TRBD1 (6 bases). This CDR3 has 14 residues. CDR1 is SGHRS, CDR2 YFSETQ, per germline. V gave up 4 bases and J gave up 0 bases, with 11 bases separating them. CDR3 coding DNA: TGCGCCAGCAGCACAGGGTCCAGCTCCTACGAGCAGTACTTC. This sequence encodes CASSTGSSSYEQYF. Complete variable domain (other parts from reference TRBV5-1 and TRBJ2-7): KAGVTQTPRYLIKTRGQQVTLSCSPISGHRSVSWYQQTPGQGLQFLFEYFSETQRNKGNFPGRFSGRQFSNSRSEMNVSTLELGDSALYLCASSTGSSSYEQYFGPGTRLTVT.

V is TRBV14 and J is TRBJ2-5; TRBD1 matches 7 bases. Germline V lookup: CDR1 SGHDN, CDR2 FVKESK. V was clipped by 7 bases and J by 4 bases; unmatched bases: 3. The CDR3 totals 12 residues. CDR3: CASNRGSETQYF. The CDR3 region has the DNA TGTGCCAGCAACAGGGGATCAGAGACCCAGTACTTC.

The table lists this clonotype with a few counts. This chain connects TRBV11-2 to TRBJ2-5; TRBD2 might be the D (5 bases). The CDR3 has 14 residues. Per germline, CDR1 SGHAT and CDR2 FQNNGV. Trimming stripped 5 bases from V and 4 bases from J, with 14 bases between. The CDR3 region is CASSPDGIGETQYF. The CDR3 nucleotides read TGTGCCAGCAGCCCCGACGGGATTGGAGAGACCCAGTACTTC.

A few counts support this clonotype. The rearrangement links TRBV27 to TRBJ2-2, with TRBD1 as a possible D gene (5 bases). Trimming took off 4 bases at V and 2 bases at J, with 20 bases between the two ends. CDR3 length: 18 amino acids. In germline, CDR1 is MNHEY, CDR2 SMNVEV (reference sequence). CDR3 in DNA: TGTGCCAGCAGTTCGCAGGGTTCCACGCAACTAAACACCGGGGAGCTGTTTTTT. Its protein product is CASSSQGSTQLNTGELFF.

This clonotype was seen only a few times. The chain links TRBV12-3 or TRBV12-4 to TRBJ2-1; D unresolved. The CDR3 contains 14 residues. Trimming removed 4 bases from V and 7 bases from J, with 14 bases in between. The CDR3 DNA follows: TGTGCCAGCAGTTACACAGACGCATGGAATGAGCAGTTCTTC. As protein: CASSYTDAWNEQFF.

The chain has TRBV12-3 or TRBV12-4 and TRBJ1-3; D unresolved. Trimming cost V 6 bases and J 1 base, with 19 bases left between them. The CDR3 spans 17 residues. The CDR3 DNA follows: TGTGCCAGCAGGTCCAGGTCCACAAGGCGTTCTGGAAACACCATATATTTT. It is translated as CASRSRSTRRSGNTIYF.

The chain combines TRBV20-1 with TRBJ1-5; maybe TRBD1 (6 bases). The V end lost 0 bases, the J end lost 7 bases, and 25 bases lay between the germline ends. Germline assignment: CDR1 DFQATT and CDR2 SNEGSKA (reference sequence). The CDR3 spans 18 residues. The CDR3 nucleotides read TGCAGTGCTAGAGATGGGACATTCGAGCCTACCGCGCGACAGCCCCAGCATTTT. The encoded protein is CSARDGTFEPTARQPQHF.

V usage is TRBV4-2 and J usage is TRBJ2-3; 9 bases fit TRBD2. Germline CDR1 reads LGHNA; CDR2 reads YNFKEQ. V was pared by 6 bases and J by 0 bases, with 4 bases of the junction left unmatched. CDR3 length: 15 amino acids. DNA for the CDR3: TGTGCCAGCAGGCTAGCGGGGCGAAGCACAGATACGCAGTATTTT. Translating gives CASRLAGRSTDTQYF.

The chain has TRBV9 and TRBJ2-1; 9 nucleotides match TRBD2. The ends lost 3 bases at V and 7 bases at J; junction bases unmatched: 8. The CDR3 runs to 15 residues. The germline gives CDR1 SGDLS, CDR2 YYNGEE. In DNA form, the CDR3 reads TGTGCCAGCAGCGCCGGGACTAGCCCACTAAATGAGCAGTTCTTC. Translation gives CASSAGTSPLNEQFF.

This chain uses TRBV9 with TRBJ2-3; the match to TRBD1 covers 8 bases. Germline CDR1 is SGDLS and CDR2 is YYNGEE. There are 15 residues in the CDR3. V shed 7 bases, J shed 1 base, and the junction held 8 bases outside the gene matches. DNA of the CDR3: TGTGCCAGCGGGTCATCAGGGGGCGGCACAGATACGCAGTATTTT. It specifies CASGSSGGGTDTQYF.

The chain has TRBV20-1 and TRBJ2-7, with no clear D. Germline CDR1 is DFQATT and CDR2 is SNEGSKA (reference sequence). This CDR3 spans 11 amino acids. Trimming stripped 5 bases from V and 0 bases from J, with 5 bases between. CDR3 amino acids: CSAPRSYEQYF. In nucleotides, the CDR3 is TGCAGTGCTCCACGCTCCTACGAGCAGTACTTC.

This clonotype came up many times. The rearrangement joins TRBV30 to TRBJ2-6, with TRBD1 identical over 9 bases. Looked up from germline, CDR1 is GTSNPN and CDR2 is SVGIG (reference sequence). Losses at the gene ends were 3 bases for V and 4 bases for J; bases not matched to a gene: 7. The CDR3 sequence is 16 residues long. DNA for the CDR3: TGTGCCTGGAGCCGGGACAGGGTGCCCGGGGCCAACGTCCTGACTTTC. It codes for CAWSRDRVPGANVLTF.

The V gene is TRBV18, the J gene TRBJ2-5; unclear D gene. This CDR3 region has 15 residues. V was pared by 3 bases and J by 0 bases, with 11 bases between. Germline CDR1 and CDR2: KGHSH and LQKENI. The CDR3 region has the DNA TGTGCCAGCTCACCTAGCATCGAGGACCAAGAGACCCAGTACTTC. It yields the protein CASSPSIEDQETQYF.

The genes are TRBV20-1 and TRBJ2-4, with D possibly matching TRBD1 (5 bases). CDR3 length: 16 residues. Trimming stripped 2 bases from V and 0 bases from J, with 14 bases between. Germline V lookup: CDR1 DFQATT, CDR2 SNEGSKA (reference sequence). DNA for the CDR3: TGCAGTGCTAGATATGACAGCCGATCAGCCAAAAACATTCAGTACTTC. Encoded protein: CSARYDSRSAKNIQYF.

This clonotype was observed a few times. The genes are TRBV5-6 and TRBJ1-1, with TRBD1 as a possible D gene (5 bases). Germline V gene sequence: CDR1 SGHDT, CDR2 YYEEEE. CDR3 length equals 14 residues. Between the trimmed V and J ends, which lost 3 bases and 9 bases, there was a span of 18 bases. The CDR3 loop reads CASSSGTVAGKAFF. For the CDR3, the DNA is TGTGCCAGCAGCTCGGGGACGGTTGCTGGGAAAGCTTTCTTT.

The J gene is TRBJ2-7, the V gene TRBV5-1; D might be TRBD2 (6 bases). This CDR3 has 14 residues. V lost 2 bases and J lost 0, with 9 bases in between. Germline-derived CDR1 and CDR2 are SGHRS and YFSETQ. CDR3 DNA: TGCGCCAGCAGCTTACCGGGGGACTCCTACGAGCAGTACTTC. Encoded protein: CASSLPGDSYEQYF.

The sample holds a few counts of this clonotype. The chain joins TRBV5-6 to TRBJ2-5; 8 nucleotides line up with TRBD2. The germline V gene has CDR1 SGHDT and CDR2 YYEEEE. Trimming cost V 0 bases and J 4 bases; bases outside gene matches: 5. The CDR3 is made up of 15 amino acids. CDR3 sequence (DNA): TGTGCCAGCAGCTTGGCCGCAGCGGGGGTAGAGACCCAGTACTTC. Protein sequence: CASSLAAAGVETQYF.